Each of the 22 T cell receptor beta chains below was sequenced from the same sample in a study of patients and donors after allogeneic stem cell transplantation. TCRdb itself ran the RT-PCR reads through MiXCR, one entry per CDR3 protein. The table includes roughly 150,000 distinct CDR3 sequences, 24% detected once. Sequencing input: blood, either unsorted or a sorted T cell fraction (not recorded which). These receptors all stem from a human donor who was either an allogeneic HSCT recipient or a stem cell or donor lymphocyte infusion donor (not recorded which). It is not recorded whose cells these are; they may come from a transplant donor.

The chain recombines TRBV6-2 or TRBV6-3 with TRBJ2-7; 9 bases line up with TRBD2. V dropped 8 bases and J dropped 2; count of bases not matched to a gene: 10. The germline V gene has CDR1 MNHEY and CDR2 SVGEGT. This CDR3 is 15 amino acids long. CDR3 in amino acids: CASLQSLAGTYEQYF. The CDR3 DNA reads as TGTGCCAGCCTTCAGTCTCTAGCGGGGACCTACGAGCAGTACTTC.

V and J are TRBV6-5 and TRBJ2-7, with a possible D match to TRBD1 (6 bases). The germline CDR1 and CDR2 sequences are MNHEY and SVGAGI. This CDR3 has 15 residues. The V end was cut by 0 bases, the J end by 3 bases, with 12 bases between. CDR3 in DNA: TGTGCCAGCAGTTACTCGTGGACAGTGGACTACGAGCAGTACTTC. Translation: CASSYSWTVDYEQYF.

The genes are TRBV6-5 and TRBJ1-1; D is uncertain. V lost 7 bases, J lost 1 base, and 10 bases lay in between. CDR1 and CDR2 from the germline V gene are MNHEY and SVGAGI. The CDR3 sequence is 13 residues long. This CDR3 reads CASTSTRNTEAFF. Written as DNA, the CDR3 is TGTGCCAGCACCTCTACCCGGAACACTGAAGCTTTCTTT.

The V gene is TRBV7-3, the J gene TRBJ2-5; the D gene is possibly TRBD2 (5 bases). CDR3 length: 14 residues. Looked up from germline, CDR1 is SGHTA and CDR2 is FQGTGA. Trimming took off 5 bases at V and 5 bases at J, with 15 bases between the two ends. This CDR3 is CASSLAPIGETQYF. For the CDR3, the DNA is TGTGCCAGCAGCCTAGCCCCTATTGGGGAGACCCAGTACTTC.

This clonotype was seen a few times. The chain has TRBV2 and TRBJ2-5; weak D call: TRBD1 (5 bases). This CDR3 is built from 15 residues. The germline CDR1 and CDR2 sequences are SNHLY and FYNNEI. V was cut by 4 bases and J by 3 bases, with 15 bases left in between. Here the CDR3 DNA reads TGTGCCAGCAGTGTTGTCATAGGGGTTAAAGAGACCCAGTACTTC. It translates to CASSVVIGVKETQYF.

This clonotype was counted at least ten times. This chain uses TRBV7-9 with TRBJ1-5; 9 nucleotides agree with TRBD1. The CDR3 sequence is 17 residues long. CDR1 and CDR2 from the germline V gene are SEHNR and FQNEAQ (reference sequence). V lost 0 bases to trimming and J lost 3 bases; unmatched junction nucleotides: 6. CDR3 sequence: CASSLAADRGFNQPQHF. The CDR3 nucleotides read TGTGCCAGCAGCTTAGCTGCAGACAGGGGGTTCAATCAGCCCCAGCATTTT.

The chain couples TRBV29-1 to TRBJ1-1; the D gene is possibly TRBD1 (5 bases). CDR3 length: 13 amino acids. The V end was cut by 1 base, the J end by 11 bases, with 17 bases between. CDR1 is SQVTM and CDR2 is ANQGSEA in the germline V gene. The CDR3 DNA reads as TGCAGCGTTGAAGGAAAGGCGGCGGGGGACGCTTTCTTT. Protein product: CSVEGKAAGDAFF. Looking up the rest from reference TRBV29-1 and TRBJ1-1 gives the full variable domain: SAVISQKPSRDICQRGTSLTIQCQVDSQVTMMFWYRQQPGQSLTLIATANQGSEATYESGFVIDKFPISRPNLTFSTLTVSNMSPEDSSIYLCSVEGKAAGDAFFGQGTRLTVV.

This clonotype was recorded a few times. This sequence joins TRBV5-6 and TRBJ1-2; 8 nucleotides line up with TRBD1. With V trimmed by 0 bases and J by 4 bases, 2 bases remained unmatched. CDR1 is SGHDT, CDR2 YYEEEE, per germline. This CDR3 is built from 14 residues. For the CDR3, the DNA is TGTGCCAGCAGCTTGGGACAGGGGAGCTATGGCTACACCTTC. This gives the protein CASSLGQGSYGYTF. The variable domain in full, completed from reference TRBV5-6 and TRBJ1-2, reads DAGVTQSPTHLIKTRGQQVTLRCSPKSGHDTVSWYQQALGQGPQFIFQYYEEEERQRGNFPDRFSGHQFPNYSSELNVNALLLGDSALYLCASSLGQGSYGYTFGSGTRLTVV.

The rearrangement joins TRBV7-8 to TRBJ1-2, with D perhaps TRBD1 (6 bases). The CDR3 is 16 amino acids. Germline values: CDR1 SGHVS, CDR2 FQNEAQ. V was shortened by 0 bases and J by 4 bases, with 15 bases between the two germline ends. This CDR3 reads CASSLAQMGQTYGYTF. Written as DNA, the CDR3 is TGTGCCAGCAGCTTAGCGCAGATGGGACAAACCTATGGCTACACCTTC.

The genes are TRBV7-6 and TRBJ2-6, with 10 bases fitting TRBD1. The CDR3 has 17 amino acids. Germline V gene lookup returns CDR1 SGHVS and CDR2 FNYEAQ. V gave up 4 bases and J gave up 0 bases; unmatched junction bases: 3. CDR3: CASSSGTGVSGANVLTF. The CDR3 nucleotides read TGTGCCAGCAGCTCCGGGACAGGGGTCTCTGGGGCCAACGTCCTGACTTTC.

This clonotype turned up a few times. The J gene is TRBJ1-5, the V gene TRBV5-5, with D tentatively TRBD1 (6 bases). The V end lost 4 bases, the J end lost 1 base, and 12 bases lay between the germline ends. Germline assignment: CDR1 SGHKS and CDR2 YYEKEE (reference sequence). The CDR3 has 15 amino acids. CDR3 bases: TGTGCCAGCAGCCTACAGGGATACAGCAATCAGCCCCAGCATTTT. The encoded protein is CASSLQGYSNQPQHF.

A remark on this clonotype: The junction does not match germline at one end; this may be a read error. J is TRBJ2-3 and V is TRBV11-1, with a possible D match to TRBD2 (6 bases). The CDR3 has 15 residues. Looked up from germline, CDR1 is SGHAT and CDR2 is FQDESV (reference sequence). The CDR3 bases are TGTGCCAGCAGCTTATCAATCCAGGGAGGCGATACGCTGTATTTT. Its protein is CASSLSIQGGDTLYF.

The chain couples TRBV15 to TRBJ1-2; D is possibly TRBD1 (5 bases). Trimming removed 3 bases at V and 5 bases at J, with 19 bases between. The germline gives CDR1 LNHNV, CDR2 YYDKDF (reference sequence). The CDR3 extends over 16 amino acids. CDR3 sequence: CATSSQGGIGEYGYTF. The DNA of the CDR3 is TGTGCCACCAGCAGCCAGGGTGGTATAGGGGAATATGGCTACACCTTC.

The gene calls are TRBV19 and TRBJ2-7, with D tentatively TRBD2 (5 bases). Germline V gives CDR1 LNHDA, CDR2 SQIVND (reference sequence). Trimming pared 0 bases from V and 4 bases from J, leaving 16 bases between. The CDR3 sequence is 16 residues long. The DNA of the CDR3 is TGTGCCAGTAGTATAGAAGCGGTTGCAGTGGGTTACGAGCAGTACTTC. This codes for CASSIEAVAVGYEQYF.

The chain couples TRBV20-1 to TRBJ1-4; unclear D gene. Germline values: CDR1 DFQATT, CDR2 SNEGSKA (reference sequence). The CDR3 covers 14 residues. V dropped 4 bases and J dropped 0 bases, with 9 bases sitting between them. CDR3 region: CSATQKTTNEKLFF. As DNA, the CDR3 is TGCAGTGCTACCCAGAAAACAACTAATGAAAAACTGTTTTTT.

This clonotype showed up just a few times. V gene TRBV12-3 or TRBV12-4 combines with J gene TRBJ1-5, with no clear D. Deletions cut 5 bases from V and 11 bases from J, with 19 bases between. CDR3 size: 14 residues. The CDR3, as DNA: TGTGCCAGCAGTAGAAGAAAAGAGGGAGGGTCCCAGCATTTT. It is translated as CASSRRKEGGSQHF.

This clonotype has more than one count but fewer than ten. The chain employs TRBV20-1 and TRBJ1-1; D might be TRBD1 (5 bases). This CDR3 spans 13 amino acids. The ends were cut back, 0 bases at V and 1 base at J, with 6 bases in the middle. Germline lookup yields CDR1 DFQATT and CDR2 SNEGSKA (reference sequence). As DNA, the CDR3 is TGCAGTGCTAGAGATGACAGGAACACTGAAGCTTTCTTT. This codes for CSARDDRNTEAFF.

This clonotype was seen a handful of times. The chain carries TRBV5-1 and TRBJ2-3, with 8 bases aligning to TRBD2. Trimming cost V 0 bases and J 4 bases; bases outside gene matches: 7. CDR3 length: 16 amino acids. Germline V gene data show CDR1 as SGHRS and CDR2 as YFSETQ. CDR3 coding DNA: TGCGCCAGCAGCTTGGCACTCAGCGGGGGCGCAGATACGCAGTATTTT. It encodes CASSLALSGGADTQYF.

V and J are TRBV4-1 and TRBJ1-4; 7 bases fit TRBD1. This CDR3 is built from 15 residues. CDR1 and CDR2 from the germline V gene are MGHRA and YSYEKL. V gave up 0 bases and J gave up 4 bases; unmatched junction bases: 2. CDR3 DNA: TGCGCCAGCAGCCAAGACAACAGGGGTAATGAAAAACTGTTTTTT. Protein: CASSQDNRGNEKLFF.

V usage is TRBV4-1 and J usage is TRBJ1-4; a possible D gene is TRBD1 (6 bases). V shed 1 base and J shed 10 bases, with 16 bases lying between them. This CDR3 has 15 amino acids. Germline-derived CDR1 and CDR2 are MGHRA and YSYEKL. As DNA, the CDR3 is TGCGCCAGCAGCCAAGTCCGCTCAGGGGCTGGAAAACTGTTTTTT. The encoded protein is CASSQVRSGAGKLFF.

The rearrangement joins TRBV20-1 to TRBJ1-2, with D unresolved. The V end was cut by 6 bases, the J end by 3 bases, with 8 bases between. CDR1 and CDR2 (germline): DFQATT, SNEGSKA (reference sequence). The CDR3 totals 11 residues. CDR3: CSARMDYGYTF. The CDR3 region has the DNA TGCAGTGCACGAATGGACTATGGCTACACCTTC.

This clonotype was counted between two and nine times. CDR3 in amino acids: CASSRDGTYEQYF. The CDR3 region has the DNA TGTGCCAGCAGCCGGGACGGAACCTACGAGCAGTACTTC. The rearrangement links TRBV6-5 to TRBJ2-7; tentatively, D is TRBD1 or TRBD2 (5 bases each). The CDR3 consists of 13 residues. V gave up 6 bases and J gave up 2 bases, with 11 bases separating them. CDR1 and CDR2 from the germline V gene are MNHEY and SVGAGI.